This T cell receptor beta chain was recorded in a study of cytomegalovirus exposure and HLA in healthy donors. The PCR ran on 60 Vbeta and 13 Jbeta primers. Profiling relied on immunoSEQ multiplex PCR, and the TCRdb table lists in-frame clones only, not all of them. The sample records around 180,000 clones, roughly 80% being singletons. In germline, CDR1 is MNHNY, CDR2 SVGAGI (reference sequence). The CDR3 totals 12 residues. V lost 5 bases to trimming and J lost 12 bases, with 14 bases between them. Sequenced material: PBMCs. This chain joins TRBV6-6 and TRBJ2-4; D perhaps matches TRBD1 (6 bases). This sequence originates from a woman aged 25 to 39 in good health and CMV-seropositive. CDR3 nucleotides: TGTGCCAGCAGTCCTGGGACATGGCATCAGTACTTC. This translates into CASSPGTWHQYF.